This T cell receptor (beta chain) was found in a study of blood T cells in healthy people across ages. Study-level findings and limits: Age advanced and TCR beta diversity per million T cells fell, roughly linearly.

For every donor, a draw yielded 8.5 to 10 milliliters of peripheral blood. In each sample, at least 6 million PBMCs were isolated. The total RNA that was extracted per sample amounted to at least 5.5 micrograms. The CDR3 extends over 16 amino acids. Looked up from germline, CDR1 is SGHKS and CDR2 is YYEKEE (reference sequence). J lost 2 bases, V lost 4 bases, and 10 bases had no gene match. A note on this clonotype: The target antigen is unknown.

For the second PCR, which ran for 7 to 11 cycles, a sample-barcoded 5' primer and a J-beta primer mix were used. TCRdb re-analysed the 5' RACE reads in MiXCR, keeping a single row per CDR3 protein. The table shows about 570,000 distinct CDR3 sequences, with 25% to 30% occurring only once. The V call is TRBV5-5, the J call TRBJ2-7, with TRBD1 matching over 9 bases. The sequenced sample consisted of blood. This clonotype originated in a woman between 65 and 79 years old in good health. CDR3 sequence: CASSRKTTGGPYEQYF. The CDR3 nucleotides read TGTGCCAGCAGCCGAAAAACGACAGGGGGACCCTACGAGCAGTACTTC. The complete variable domain, with remaining parts taken from reference TRBV5-5 and TRBJ2-7, reads DAGVTQSPTHLIKTRGQQVTLRCSPISGHKSVSWYQQVLGQGPQFIFQYYEKEERGRGNFPDRFSARQFPNYSSELNVNALLLGDSALYLCASSRKTTGGPYEQYFGPGTRLTVT.